These 19 T cell receptor beta chains were sequenced from one sample in a study of CD8 T cells in Susac syndrome. When the RNA was reverse transcribed, random hexamers were used with an input of roughly 0.45 to 1 ug. TCRdb reprocessed the immunoSEQ multiplex PCR reads with MiXCR, giving one entry per CDR3 protein. The repertoire holds 350,000 to 550,000 distinct CDR3 sequences, with more than 80% as singletons. Sample: CD8+ T cells from PBMCs. These receptors originate from a human donor with multiple sclerosis.

The chain uses TRBV24-1 and TRBJ2-7; TRBD1 matches 9 bases. The CDR3 has 13 amino acids. Germline V lookup: CDR1 KGHDR, CDR2 SFDVKD. J lost 6 bases, V lost 12 bases, and 11 bases had no gene match. This CDR3 is CAAPGQGPCEQYF. Written as DNA, the CDR3 is TGTGCCGCACCAGGACAGGGGCCTTGCGAGCAGTACTTC.

The CDR3 region is CSAAGDTEAFF. In DNA form, the CDR3 reads TGCAGTGCCGCGGGGGACACTGAAGCTTTCTTT. The chain links TRBV29-1 to TRBJ1-1; D perhaps matches TRBD1 (5 bases). Germline V gene lookup returns CDR1 SQVTM and CDR2 ANQGSEA. The CDR3 is 11 amino acids.

The chain employs TRBV4-1 and TRBJ2-5; TRBD2 agrees at 10 bases. The germline V gene encodes CDR1 MGHRA and CDR2 YSYEKL. With V trimmed by 0 bases and J by 2 bases, 6 bases remained unmatched. The CDR3 runs 17 residues. Here the CDR3 reads CASSQEPTSGSQETQYF. In DNA, the CDR3 is TGCGCCAGCAGCCAAGAACCGACTAGCGGGTCTCAAGAGACCCAGTACTTC.

J is TRBJ2-7 and V is TRBV29-1, with TRBD2 identical over 8 bases. CDR1 SQVTM and CDR2 ANQGSEA come from the germline V gene. This CDR3 contains 13 residues. J lost 0 bases, V lost 5 bases, and 3 bases had no gene match. CDR3 sequence (DNA): TGCAGCGTTTTGACTAGCGCCTCCTACGAGCAGTACTTC. It is translated as CSVLTSASYEQYF.

The genes are TRBV27 and TRBJ2-7, with no clear D. CDR1 is MNHEY and CDR2 is SMNVEV in the germline V gene (reference sequence). Deletions cut 8 bases from V and 5 bases from J, with 13 bases between. This CDR3 spans 12 amino acids. The CDR3 loop is CASGPLGDEQYF. CDR3 sequence (DNA): TGTGCCAGCGGGCCCCTTGGGGACGAGCAGTACTTC.

This clonotype was counted only a few times. The chain couples TRBV6-5 to TRBJ2-7; TRBD1 matches 7 bases. V gave up 7 bases and J gave up 2 bases; unmatched junction bases: 5. Germline lookup yields CDR1 MNHEY and CDR2 SVGAGI. This CDR3 region has 13 residues. The DNA for the CDR3 is TGTGCCAGCACCACGACAGGGACCTACGAGCAGTACTTC. Its translation is CASTTTGTYEQYF.

The gene calls are TRBV27 and TRBJ2-7, with unresolved D. From germline, CDR1 is MNHEY and CDR2 SMNVEV (reference sequence). This CDR3 has 10 residues. V was clipped by 7 bases and J by 3 bases, with 4 bases between them. The DNA of the CDR3 is TGTGCCAGCACCCACTACGAGCAGTACTTC. Amino acid sequence: CASTHYEQYF.

This rearrangement joins TRBV30 to TRBJ2-7; TRBD2 agrees at 13 bases. The CDR3 contains 14 residues. J gave up 6 bases and V 8 bases, and 10 bases lay outside the gene matches. Per the germline V gene, CDR1 is GTSNPN and CDR2 is SVGIG (reference sequence). In DNA, the CDR3 is TGTGCCGGGGACCCGGGACTAGCGGGAAGCGAGCAGTACTTC. Its translation is CAGDPGLAGSEQYF.

The chain has TRBV2 and TRBJ1-2; no clear D gene. Trimming took off 7 bases at V and 8 bases at J, with 14 bases between the two ends. Germline V gene lookup returns CDR1 SNHLY and CDR2 FYNNEI. This CDR3 region has 12 residues. CDR3 in amino acids: CASIRSLEGYTF. The CDR3 region has the DNA TGTGCCAGCATCCGCTCCCTAGAGGGCTACACCTTC.

The V and J genes are TRBV4-1 and TRBJ2-7; D is ambiguous. Trimming pared 3 bases from V and 0 bases from J, leaving 9 bases between. CDR1 and CDR2 from the germline V gene are MGHRA and YSYEKL. This CDR3 has 14 amino acids. For the CDR3, the DNA is TGCGCCAGCAGCCACCTACTAAGCTCCTACGAGCAGTACTTC. Protein product: CASSHLLSSYEQYF.

CDR3 coding DNA: TGTGCCAGCAGTTTATCGTCCGGGCCTGGCACAGATACGCAGTATTTT. Amino acid sequence: CASSLSSGPGTDTQYF. V is TRBV27 and J is TRBJ2-3; D remains ambiguous. Germline V gene lookup returns CDR1 MNHEY and CDR2 SMNVEV (reference sequence). The germline V and J ends were trimmed by 0 bases and 1 base, with 11 bases remaining between them. The CDR3 length is 16 residues.

V usage is TRBV30 and J usage is TRBJ2-5; 9 bases align to TRBD1. V was pared by 1 base and J by 3 bases, with 3 bases of the junction left unmatched. Germline CDR1 and CDR2: GTSNPN and SVGIG (reference sequence). The CDR3 has 14 amino acids. CDR3 sequence reads: CAWSETGGEETQYF. The CDR3 DNA follows: TGTGCCTGGAGTGAAACAGGGGGCGAAGAGACCCAGTACTTC.

The CDR3 sequence is CASTIAGGQKLFF. The CDR3 DNA reads as TGTGCCAGCACCATTGCGGGTGGCCAAAAACTGTTTTTT. V is TRBV7-9 and J is TRBJ1-4; no reliable D call. Germline assignment: CDR1 SEHNR and CDR2 FQNEAQ (reference sequence). This CDR3 has 13 amino acids. V dropped 7 bases and J dropped 9 bases, with 15 bases sitting between them. Combining the CDR3 with reference TRBV7-9 and TRBJ1-4 gives the whole variable domain DTGVSQNPRHKITKRGQNVTFRCDPISEHNRLYWYRQTLGQGPEFLTYFQNEAQLEKSRLLSDRFSAERPKGSFSTLEIQRTEQGDSAMYLCASTIAGGQKLFFGSGTQLSVL.

This clonotype occurred once. The chain links TRBV4-1 to TRBJ2-7; 8 positions match TRBD1. With V trimmed by 0 bases and J by 3 bases, 7 bases remained unmatched. This CDR3 has 16 residues. Germline V CDR1 and CDR2: MGHRA, YSYEKL. CDR3: CASSQEAAGGYYEQYF. DNA of the CDR3: TGCGCCAGCAGCCAAGAGGCGGCAGGGGGCTACTACGAGCAGTACTTC.

The chain joins TRBV11-2 to TRBJ2-1; 8 nucleotides match TRBD1. V lost 5 bases to trimming and J lost 6 bases; unmatched junction nucleotides: 9. Germline V CDR1 and CDR2: SGHAT, FQNNGV. The CDR3 loop spans 15 amino acids. CDR3 nucleotide sequence: TGTGCCAGCAGCCTCCGACAGGGGTCCACCAATGAGCAGTTCTTC. Translation gives CASSLRQGSTNEQFF.

The chain employs TRBV27 and TRBJ1-1; unclear D gene. The CDR3 covers 13 residues. From germline, CDR1 is MNHEY and CDR2 SMNVEV (reference sequence). Trimming cost V 8 bases and J 2 bases, with 12 bases left between them. The CDR3 DNA reads as TGTGCCAGCGGCCCTCCGACAAACACTGAAGCTTTCTTT. Encoded protein: CASGPPTNTEAFF.

The V call is TRBV2, the J call TRBJ2-7; no definite D call. Per germline, CDR1 SNHLY and CDR2 FYNNEI. Trimming cost V 2 bases and J 3 bases, with 8 bases left between them. The length of the CDR3 is 13 residues. CDR3 nucleotides: TGTGCCAGCAGTGAAAGGCCTTTCTACGAGCAGTACTTC. It translates to CASSERPFYEQYF.

The genes are TRBV7-8 and TRBJ1-4; weak D call: TRBD1 (5 bases). The germline gives CDR1 SGHVS, CDR2 FQNEAQ. V lost 5 bases and J lost 0, with 10 bases in between. This CDR3 contains 15 residues. This CDR3 is CASSKGPATNEKLFF. The DNA for the CDR3 is TGTGCCAGCAGCAAGGGACCCGCAACTAATGAAAAACTGTTTTTT.

The chain carries TRBV27 and TRBJ2-7; the D is unclear. In germline, CDR1 is MNHEY, CDR2 SMNVEV (reference sequence). CDR3 size: 14 residues. V was shortened by 5 bases and J by 1 base, with 12 bases between the two germline ends. DNA for the CDR3: TGTGCCAGCAGTCCACAGCTCTTTTCCTACGAGCAGTACTTC. This encodes CASSPQLFSYEQYF.